The rows below give T cell receptor beta chains drawn from one sample of a study of cytotoxic CD8 clonotypes in ibrutinib-treated CLL. Assay: immunoSEQ multiplex PCR; the TCRdb copy retains only in-frame clones and omits some. The data show about 140,000 clones, 65% to 85% seen once. The sample here was PBMCs, taken after 36 months of ibrutinib treatment. These receptors were obtained from a human donor with chronic lymphocytic leukemia. Each CDR3 is given with its conserved first and last residue. Fields, in order: J gene, V gene, D gene, clone size, CDR3 DNA, CDR3 protein. A D gene is named only where the DNA matches it firmly. A row's size may be missing; if present it is once, few, many or a size class.

TRBJ2-5	TRBV27	.	.	TGTGCCAGCAGGGCGACTCCCTACCAAGAGACCCAGTACTTC	CASRATPYQETQYF
TRBJ1-1	TRBV28	.	once	TGTGCCAGCAGTTACCAAACTGAAGCTTTCTTT	CASSYQTEAFF
TRBJ1-1	TRBV19	.	.	TGTGCCAGTAGTATGAGGGGCCTTACCGAAGCTTTCTTT	CASSMRGLTEAFF
TRBJ1-3	TRBV7-2	.	.	TGTGCCAGCAGCTTAGTTCACAGCTCTGGAAACACCATATATTTT	CASSLVHSSGNTIYF
TRBJ1-2	TRBV10-1	TRBD1	.	TGCGCCAGCAGTTTAGACAGGGACTATGGCTACACCTTC	CASSLDRDYGYTF
TRBJ1-1	TRBV14	.	.	TGTGCCAGCAGCCTCGGACTGAACACTGAAGCTTTCTTT	CASSLGLNTEAFF
TRBJ2-5	TRBV7-9	.	.	TGTGCCAGCAGCTTATATATGGGTCCGCCGGAGACCCAGTACTTC	CASSLYMGPPETQYF
TRBJ1-5	TRBV19	.	few	TGTGCCAGTAGTGCCGGATTAAGCCTTAGCAATCAGCCCCAGCATTTT	CASSAGLSLSNQPQHF
TRBJ2-6	TRBV18	.	.	TGTGCCAGCTCACCAGTGACACCTACCTCTGGGGCCAACGTCCTGACTTTC	CASSPVTPTSGANVLTF
TRBJ1-2	TRBV7-9	.	.	TGTGCCAGCAGCTTAGGTTCCGGTCAGAGCTATGGCTACACCTTC	CASSLGSGQSYGYTF
TRBJ2-1	TRBV5-1	TRBD2	.	TGCGCCAGCAGCCGACTAGCGGGAGGCAATGAGCAGTTCTTC	CASSRLAGGNEQFF
TRBJ1-5	TRBV4-2	TRBD1	few	TGTGCCAGCAGCCAAGGCCTGGAGGGGGCGGGTCAGCCCCAGCATTTT	CASSQGLEGAGQPQHF
TRBJ2-7	TRBV10-3	.	once	TGTGCCATCAGTGCGGCAGGGGACGAGCAGTACTTC	CAISAAGDEQYF
TRBJ1-4	TRBV11-2	TRBD1	once	TGTGCCAGCAGCTTACAAGACAGGGCAACTAATGAAAAACTGTTTTTT	CASSLQDRATNEKLFF
TRBJ1-2	TRBV10-1	.	once	TGCGCCAGCAGTGCCGGCGGGGGGCGCAACTATGGCTACACCTTC	CASSAGGGRNYGYTF
TRBJ2-1	TRBV20-1	.	.	TGCAGTGCTAGGTATGAGCAGTTCTTC	CSARYEQFF
TRBJ1-2	TRBV6-1	.	.	TGTGCCAGCAGTGAGGACCGCATCGGAGGCTACACCTTC	CASSEDRIGGYTF
TRBJ1-5	TRBV2	.	.	TGTGCCAGCAGTGTGCAGGCCCGACGGGGCAATCAGCCCCAGCATTTT	CASSVQARRGNQPQHF
TRBJ2-7	TRBV20-1	.	.	TGCAGTGCTTCTGACAGCTACGAGCAGTACTTC	CSASDSYEQYF
TRBJ2-7	TRBV29-1	TRBD1	.	TGCAGCGTGACCGGGACAGCCTACGAGCAGTACTTC	CSVTGTAYEQYF
TRBJ1-1	TRBV30	.	once	TGTGCCCGAAACGACGGAACCACTGAAGCTTTCTTT	CARNDGTTEAFF
TRBJ1-1	TRBV7-9	TRBD1	.	TGTGCCAGCAGCTTCGGACAGGGATTGAGAGCTGAAGCTTTCTTT	CASSFGQGLRAEAFF
TRBJ1-2	TRBV28	.	.	TGTGCCAGCCAACTGCGCCAGGCAGGCTATGGCTACACCTTC	CASQLRQAGYGYTF
TRBJ1-2	TRBV7-9	.	.	TGTGCCAGCAGCTTAGCTCCGAGGAACTATGGCTACACCTTC	CASSLAPRNYGYTF
TRBJ1-6	TRBV15	TRBD1	few	TGTGCCACCAGCAGAGGGACAGGAGATAATTCACCCCTCCACTTT	CATSRGTGDNSPLHF
TRBJ1-3	TRBV28	.	.	TGTGCCAGCAGTTCTAACCGAAACACCATATATTTT	CASSSNRNTIYF
TRBJ2-7	TRBV7-9	.	.	TGTGCCAGCAGCCATGGGGGAAGTGACGAGCAGTACTTC	CASSHGGSDEQYF
TRBJ2-7	TRBV14	TRBD1	few	TGTGCCAGCAGCCAACCGGGACAGCCGGAGCAGTACTTC	CASSQPGQPEQYF
TRBJ2-5	TRBV9	.	.	TGTGCCAGCAGCGTAGCGGGGGGCTCGTACCAAGAGACCCAGTACTTC	CASSVAGGSYQETQYF
TRBJ1-2	TRBV19	TRBD1	.	TGTGCCAGTTGTCCTCAAGGGGGCACTAACTATGGCTACACCTTC	CASCPQGGTNYGYTF
TRBJ2-3	TRBV4-2	TRBD1	.	TGTGCCAGCAGCCAAGAGGGACAGGCAGATACGCAGTATTTT	CASSQEGQADTQYF
TRBJ1-1	TRBV6-4	.	.	TGTGCCAGCAGTGAAGCCCCGGAGAACACTGAAGCTTTCTTT	CASSEAPENTEAFF
TRBJ1-5	TRBV5-4	.	.	TGTGCCAGCAGCCCGGGTCTCAATCAGCCCCAGCATTTT	CASSPGLNQPQHF
TRBJ2-7	TRBV7-9	.	.	TGTGCCAGCAGCTTAATCTTCGCGGGGGCCTCCTACGAGCAGTACTTC	CASSLIFAGASYEQYF
TRBJ2-5	TRBV7-2	.	.	TGTGCCAGCAGCCCATACTACGCGCTCCAAGAGACCCAGTACTTC	CASSPYYALQETQYF
TRBJ2-5	TRBV7-9	TRBD2	.	TGTGCCAGCGGGCTAGCGGGGGGACAAGAGACCCAGTACTTC	CASGLAGGQETQYF
TRBJ2-2	TRBV6-5	.	.	TGTGCCTCGGCGTGGGGGGCGAACACCGGGGAGCTGTTTTTT	CASAWGANTGELFF
TRBJ2-7	TRBV25-1	TRBD1	few	TGTGCCAGCAGTGGACAGGGGGCCGCCTACGAGCAGTACTTC	CASSGQGAAYEQYF
TRBJ2-7	TRBV18	.	.	TGTGCCAGCTCACAGACACTCGGAAAGGACGAGCAGTACTTC	CASSQTLGKDEQYF
TRBJ2-1	TRBV27	.	.	TGTGCCAGCAGTCCTCTGTTCGGGGCCTACAATGAGCAGTTCTTC	CASSPLFGAYNEQFF
TRBJ1-1	TRBV27	.	.	TGTGCCAGCAGTACAAATCTGGGGACTGAAGCTTTCTTT	CASSTNLGTEAFF
TRBJ1-4	TRBV7-9	.	.	TGTGCCAGCAGATTCGACAGCGGCGAAAAACTGTTTTTT	CASRFDSGEKLFF
TRBJ2-7	TRBV7-8	.	.	TGTGCCAGCAGCATTCTCTACGAGCAGTACTTC	CASSILYEQYF
TRBJ1-1	TRBV28	.	.	TGTGCCAGCAGTACTGGGGGTCCTGAAGCTTTCTTT	CASSTGGPEAFF
TRBJ1-2	TRBV12-5	TRBD1	few	TGTGCTAGTGGGGAAACAGGGGGCGGCTATGGCTACACCTTC	CASGETGGGYGYTF
TRBJ2-5	TRBV18	.	few	TGTGCCAGCTCACCAGTGCGGGCACAAGAGACCCAGTACTTC	CASSPVRAQETQYF
TRBJ2-1	TRBV5-1	.	once	TGCGCCAGCAGCCAGGACCCAAGCTCCTACAATGAGCAGTTCTTC	CASSQDPSSYNEQFF
TRBJ1-2	TRBV30	.	once	TGTGCCTGGAGTGTTATACAGGCCCCCCTCTATGGCTACACCTTC	CAWSVIQAPLYGYTF
TRBJ1-3	TRBV6-5	.	.	TGTGCCAGCAGTTACTCGGACAAGGGAAACACCATATATTTT	CASSYSDKGNTIYF
TRBJ2-2	TRBV5-4	TRBD2	.	TGTGCCAGCAGCTTGGTGTCGTCTAGCGGCGAGCTGTTTTTT	CASSLVSSSGELFF
TRBJ2-5	TRBV29-1	.	.	TGCAGTGCAGAAAGGGACATAAGGGAGACCCAGTACTTC	CSAERDIRETQYF
TRBJ2-7	TRBV18	.	once	TGTGCCAGCTCACCGGACAACTACGAGCAGTACTTC	CASSPDNYEQYF
TRBJ2-6	TRBV5-1	TRBD1	.	TGCGCCGGAAGGACAGGCCCCTCTGGGGCCAACGTCCTGACTTTC	CAGRTGPSGANVLTF
TRBJ2-7	TRBV11-2	.	.	TGTGCCAGCAGCCGCGGTCCCGACAGCTCCTACGAGCAGTACTTC	CASSRGPDSSYEQYF
TRBJ1-6	TRBV4-1	.	.	TGCGCCAGCAGCCCTACCTCCGGGACATCTATTCCACCCCTCCACTTT	CASSPTSGTSIPPLHF
TRBJ1-1	TRBV2	.	.	TGTGCCAGCAGCCGGGACTATAACACTGAAGCTTTCTTT	CASSRDYNTEAFF